These T cell receptor beta chains were read from a single sample in a study of T cell responses to AZD1222 COVID-19 vaccine. Clones were sequenced by immunoSEQ multiplex PCR, and TCRdb holds only the in-frame ones, with some missing. The sample has roughly 97,000 clones; around 89% are singletons. The specimen was peripheral blood, collected on day 0 of AZD1222 vaccination. These TCRs come from an adult in good health. Both conserved end residues are part of each CDR3. Each record gives: J gene, V gene, clone size, D gene, CDR3 protein, CDR3 DNA. D genes are given only for firm matches. Part of the rows lack a size; the others show once, few, many or a class for expanded clones.

J: TRBJ1-3; V: TRBV19; size: .; D: .; CDR3: CASSISGNSGNTIYF; DNA: TGTGCCAGTAGTATCTCCGGTAACTCTGGAAACACCATATATTTT
J: TRBJ1-3; V: TRBV4-1; size: .; D: .; CDR3: CASSRDIFRSGNTIYF; DNA: TGCGCCAGCAGTCGGGACATCTTCCGCTCTGGAAACACCATATATTTT
J: TRBJ1-3; V: TRBV12-1; size: .; D: .; CDR3: CASSLRTPGKDTIYF; DNA: TGTGCCAGCAGCTTGAGGACCCCTGGTAAGGACACCATATATTTT
J: TRBJ2-3; V: TRBV4-1; size: .; D: TRBD1; CDR3: CASSDRGNTDTQYF; DNA: TGCGCCAGCTCGGACAGGGGAAACACAGATACGCAGTATTTT
J: TRBJ1-1; V: TRBV10-3; size: .; D: .; CDR3: CAISEVGRTEAFF; DNA: TGTGCCATCAGTGAGGTGGGTCGGACTGAAGCTTTCTTT
J: TRBJ2-3; V: TRBV7-2; size: .; D: TRBD2; CDR3: CASSPRTSGTGTDTQYF; DNA: TGTGCCAGCAGCCCTCGGACTAGCGGGACCGGGACAGATACGCAGTATTTT
J: TRBJ1-4; V: TRBV5-1; size: .; D: .; CDR3: CASSLAGTLGEKLFF; DNA: TGCGCCAGCAGCTTGGCCGGGACGTTGGGAGAAAAACTGTTTTTT
J: TRBJ2-5; V: TRBV2; size: once; D: TRBD1; CDR3: CASIGTGRKTQYF; DNA: TGTGCCAGCATCGGGACAGGGAGAAAGACCCAGTACTTC
J: TRBJ2-7; V: TRBV5-5; size: .; D: TRBD2; CDR3: CASSLSGGPTSYEQYF; DNA: TGTGCCAGCAGCCTCTCGGGGGGACCTACCTCCTACGAGCAGTACTTC
J: TRBJ2-2; V: TRBV7-9; size: .; D: .; CDR3: CASSRKVGTTGELFF; DNA: TGTGCCAGCAGCCGAAAAGTCGGAACCACCGGGGAGCTGTTTTTT
J: TRBJ1-5; V: TRBV28; size: .; D: TRBD1; CDR3: CASSPRDRELQPQHF; DNA: TGTGCCAGCAGTCCTCGGGACAGGGAGCTTCAGCCCCAGCATTTT
J: TRBJ2-5; V: TRBV18; size: .; D: .; CDR3: CASSPLIGETQYF; DNA: TGTGCCAGCTCACCACTAATCGGAGAGACCCAGTACTTC
J: TRBJ2-7; V: TRBV7-2; size: .; D: TRBD1; CDR3: CASSRDRSSYEQYF; DNA: TGTGCCAGCAGCAGGGACAGGTCCTCCTACGAGCAGTACTTC
J: TRBJ1-1; V: TRBV7-3; size: .; D: .; CDR3: CASRPIHLRDTEAFF; DNA: TGTGCCAGCAGGCCCATTCACTTGAGGGACACTGAAGCTTTCTTT
J: TRBJ1-5; V: TRBV4-1; size: once; D: .; CDR3: CASSHQYQGPQPQHF; DNA: TGCGCCAGCAGCCATCAATACCAGGGCCCTCAGCCCCAGCATTTT
J: TRBJ2-5; V: TRBV6-5; size: .; D: .; CDR3: CASGRTPVWQETQYF; DNA: TGTGCCAGCGGGAGGACCCCGGTGTGGCAAGAGACCCAGTACTTC
J: TRBJ1-1; V: TRBV28; size: .; D: .; CDR3: CASSLGPRGAFF; DNA: TGTGCCAGCAGTTTGGGTCCCCGAGGGGCTTTCTTT
J: TRBJ2-5; V: TRBV30; size: once; D: .; CDR3: CAWNSGGETQYF; DNA: TGTGCCTGGAACTCCGGGGGAGAGACCCAGTACTTC
J: TRBJ1-2; V: TRBV6-5; size: .; D: .; CDR3: CASSYGTDGPYGYTF; DNA: TGTGCCAGCAGTTACGGGACGGACGGCCCCTATGGCTACACCTTC
J: TRBJ2-2; V: TRBV5-5; size: once; D: .; CDR3: CASSGWGSGELFF; DNA: TGTGCCAGCAGCGGTTGGGGATCCGGGGAGCTGTTTTTT
J: TRBJ1-6; V: TRBV6-6; size: once; D: .; CDR3: CASSYGWGRENSPLHF; DNA: TGTGCCAGCAGTTACGGTTGGGGCCGGGAAAATTCACCCCTCCACTTT
J: TRBJ2-5; V: TRBV19; size: .; D: TRBD1; CDR3: CASSTDRGLRETQYF; DNA: TGTGCCAGTAGTACCGACAGGGGGTTACGCGAGACCCAGTACTTC
J: TRBJ2-1; V: TRBV9; size: .; D: .; CDR3: CASSVGIAPNEQFF; DNA: TGTGCCAGCAGCGTAGGTATAGCCCCCAATGAGCAGTTCTTC
J: TRBJ2-2; V: TRBV14; size: .; D: .; CDR3: CASSPPWGSEDTGELFF; DNA: TGTGCCAGCAGCCCACCTTGGGGGAGTGAGGACACCGGGGAGCTGTTTTTT
J: TRBJ1-1; V: TRBV10-1; size: .; D: TRBD1; CDR3: CASNQPGQGSGVLAEAFF; DNA: TGCGCCAGCAACCAACCGGGACAGGGGTCGGGCGTACTCGCTGAAGCTTTCTTT
J: TRBJ2-7; V: TRBV15; size: .; D: TRBD2; CDR3: CATSRDGGMVYEQYF; DNA: TGTGCCACCAGCAGAGACGGGGGGATGGTCTACGAGCAGTACTTC
J: TRBJ1-2; V: TRBV4-3; size: .; D: .; CDR3: CASSQDGGTNYGYTF; DNA: TGCGCCAGCAGCCAAGATGGGGGTACTAACTATGGCTACACCTTC
J: TRBJ1-2; V: TRBV2; size: .; D: TRBD1; CDR3: CASGQGGAGFGYTF; DNA: TGTGCCAGCGGCCAAGGGGGCGCGGGGTTTGGCTACACCTTC
J: TRBJ1-2; V: TRBV25-1; size: .; D: .; CDR3: CASGRLGVGEGYTF; DNA: TGTGCCAGCGGCCGTCTCGGGGTAGGGGAAGGCTACACCTTC
J: TRBJ2-2; V: TRBV6-5; size: .; D: .; CDR3: CASSPGQANTGELFF; DNA: TGTGCCAGCTCCCCGGGACAAGCGAACACCGGGGAGCTGTTTTTT
J: TRBJ1-6; V: TRBV7-3; size: .; D: .; CDR3: CASSRSPGWNSPLHF; DNA: TGTGCCAGCAGCCGAAGCCCAGGCTGGAATTCACCCCTCCACTTT
J: TRBJ2-1; V: TRBV23-1; size: .; D: .; CDR3: CASSQENNEQFF; DNA: TGCGCCAGCAGTCAGGAGAACAATGAGCAGTTCTTC
J: TRBJ2-1; V: TRBV27; size: .; D: .; CDR3: CASSFSDRYYNEQFF; DNA: TGTGCCAGCAGTTTCTCGGACAGATATTACAATGAGCAGTTCTTC
J: TRBJ1-2; V: TRBV5-5; size: .; D: .; CDR3: CASSLAGADYGYTF; DNA: TGTGCCAGCAGCTTGGCCGGGGCAGACTATGGCTACACCTTC
J: TRBJ2-7; V: TRBV28; size: .; D: .; CDR3: CASRLKGSYEQYF; DNA: TGTGCCAGCAGACTAAAGGGGTCCTACGAGCAGTACTTC
J: TRBJ1-1; V: TRBV28; size: .; D: .; CDR3: CASWGGHRGTEAFF; DNA: TGTGCCAGCTGGGGGGGACACCGAGGAACTGAAGCTTTCTTT
J: TRBJ1-4; V: TRBV5-1; size: .; D: .; CDR3: CASSLGVGGTNEKLFF; DNA: TGCGCCAGCAGCTTGGGAGTTGGGGGAACTAATGAAAAACTGTTTTTT
J: TRBJ1-5; V: TRBV15; size: .; D: .; CDR3: CATSREAPGGLNQPQHF; DNA: TGTGCCACCAGCCGAGAGGCCCCCGGAGGACTCAATCAGCCCCAGCATTTT
J: TRBJ1-1; V: TRBV29-1; size: .; D: .; CDR3: CRSERGGTEAFF; DNA: TGCAGAAGCGAGCGGGGTGGCACTGAAGCTTTCTTT
J: TRBJ1-3; V: TRBV7-2; size: once; D: .; CDR3: CASSSGLFSGNTIYF; DNA: TGTGCCAGCAGCTCGGGCCTTTTCTCTGGAAACACCATATATTTT
J: TRBJ1-1; V: TRBV9; size: .; D: .; CDR3: CASSGGTANTEAFF; DNA: TGTGCCAGCAGTGGCGGGACGGCGAACACTGAAGCTTTCTTT
J: TRBJ2-3; V: TRBV4-2; size: .; D: TRBD2; CDR3: CASSRPSGGDTDTQYF; DNA: TGTGCCAGCAGCCGGCCTAGCGGGGGGGACACAGATACGCAGTATTTT
J: TRBJ2-1; V: TRBV7-2; size: .; D: TRBD2; CDR3: CASSLDGLAGYNEQFF; DNA: TGTGCCAGCAGCTTAGATGGACTAGCGGGGTACAATGAGCAGTTCTTC
J: TRBJ1-1; V: TRBV29-1; size: .; D: .; CDR3: CSVGENTEAFF; DNA: TGCAGCGTTGGGGAGAACACTGAAGCTTTCTTT
J: TRBJ2-7; V: TRBV10-1; size: .; D: .; CDR3: CASSESSSYEQYF; DNA: TGCGCCAGCAGTGAATCGAGCTCCTACGAGCAGTACTTC
J: TRBJ2-5; V: TRBV18; size: .; D: .; CDR3: CASSPASAIQETQYF; DNA: TGTGCCAGCTCACCGGCTAGCGCGATCCAAGAGACCCAGTACTTC
J: TRBJ2-3; V: TRBV5-4; size: .; D: .; CDR3: CASSFPLASLGTQYF; DNA: TGTGCCAGCAGCTTTCCGCTAGCTTCGTTGGGTACGCAGTATTTT
J: TRBJ2-6; V: TRBV27; size: .; D: .; CDR3: CASSLSRVSGANVLTF; DNA: TGTGCCAGCAGTTTATCGAGGGTTTCTGGGGCCAACGTCCTGACTTTC
J: TRBJ2-4; V: TRBV5-4; size: .; D: TRBD1; CDR3: CASSLNRGENIQYF; DNA: TGTGCCAGCAGCTTGAACAGGGGCGAAAACATTCAGTACTTC
J: TRBJ1-1; V: TRBV28; size: once; D: TRBD1; CDR3: CASATQGTGRVAFF; DNA: TGTGCCAGCGCCACCCAGGGGACAGGGCGGGTGGCTTTCTTT
J: TRBJ2-7; V: TRBV5-1; size: .; D: .; CDR3: CASSLERGIHEQYF; DNA: TGCGCCAGCAGCTTGGAACGGGGGATACACGAGCAGTACTTC
J: TRBJ2-5; V: TRBV28; size: .; D: TRBD1; CDR3: CASSTTGTAQETQYF; DNA: TGTGCCAGCAGTACCACCGGGACAGCTCAAGAGACCCAGTACTTC
J: TRBJ1-1; V: TRBV19; size: .; D: .; CDR3: CATLGGLNTEAFF; DNA: TGTGCCACCCTAGGAGGCTTGAACACTGAAGCTTTCTTT